The 18 T cell receptor beta chains below were found in one sample sequenced in a study of blood T cell repertoires in COVID-19. The protocol was immunoSEQ multiplex PCR, while the TCRdb copy is restricted to in-frame clones and leaves out a portion. Of about 120,000 clones listed, approximately 80% are singletons. The sample was peripheral blood. The receptors were gathered from a man aged 60 to 75 with acute or convalescent COVID-19.

This clone was picked up one time. V gene TRBV28 combines with J gene TRBJ1-2; the D is unclear. Looked up from germline, CDR1 is MDHEN and CDR2 is SYDVKM. V was clipped by 2 bases and J by 8 bases, with 18 bases between them. There are 15 residues in the CDR3. The CDR3 loop is CASSLQFTGGGGYTF. The CDR3 nucleotides read TGTGCCAGCAGTTTACAATTCACTGGCGGCGGGGGCTACACCTTC.

This chain uses TRBV7-2 with TRBJ2-5; possibly TRBD2 for D (6 bases). Germline-derived CDR1 and CDR2 are SGHTA and FQGNSA. Trimming removed 7 bases from V and 5 bases from J, with 14 bases in between. There are 13 residues in the CDR3. CDR3 sequence: CASTGTAWETQYF. CDR3 coding DNA: TGTGCCAGCACAGGGACTGCCTGGGAGACCCAGTACTTC.

V and J are TRBV18 and TRBJ1-2; 9 bases are a match to TRBD1. After removal of 4 bases from V and 6 bases from J, the junction contained 12 bases not matched to a gene. The CDR3 runs 16 residues. From germline, CDR1 is KGHSH and CDR2 LQKENI. The CDR3 sequence is CASSRKPGQGLNGYTF. The DNA of the CDR3 is TGTGCCAGCTCACGGAAACCGGGACAGGGTCTTAATGGCTACACCTTC.

CDR3 amino acids: CASSRQGVSEAFF. The CDR3 region has the DNA TGTGCCAGTAGTAGACAGGGGGTCTCTGAAGCTTTCTTT. The V and J genes are TRBV19 and TRBJ1-1; 9 bases align to TRBD1. This CDR3 region has 13 residues. V lost 4 bases and J lost 6; bases outside the gene matches: 3. The germline V gene has CDR1 LNHDA and CDR2 SQIVND (reference sequence).

The V and J genes are TRBV19 and TRBJ2-1; TRBD1 matches 9 bases. This CDR3 region has 16 residues. Trimming cost V 3 bases and J 2 bases; bases outside gene matches: 5. The germline CDR1 and CDR2 sequences are LNHDA and SQIVND (reference sequence). CDR3 region: CASSIYTGGPYNEQFF. The CDR3 region has the DNA TGTGCCAGTAGTATTTACACAGGGGGCCCCTACAATGAGCAGTTCTTC. Variable domain in full (rest from reference TRBV19 and TRBJ2-1): DGGITQSPKYLFRKEGQNVTLSCEQNLNHDAMYWYRQDPGQGLRLIYYSQIVNDFQKGDIAEGYSVSREKKESFPLTVTSAQKNPTAFYLCASSIYTGGPYNEQFFGPGTRLTVL.

This sequence joins TRBV28 and TRBJ2-7; a possible D gene is TRBD1 (6 bases). The ends were cut back, 1 base at V and 0 bases at J, with 13 bases in the middle. CDR1 is MDHEN, CDR2 SYDVKM, per germline. The CDR3 extends over 16 amino acids. The CDR3 here is CASSLSGVLSSYEQYF. For the CDR3, the DNA is TGTGCCAGCAGTTTATCAGGGGTCCTTAGCTCCTACGAGCAGTACTTC.

The rearrangement uses TRBV30 and TRBJ1-1; maybe TRBD1 (5 bases). Germline V gene lookup returns CDR1 GTSNPN and CDR2 SVGIG (reference sequence). The V end lost 4 bases, the J end lost 1 base, and 10 bases lay between the germline ends. There are 13 residues in the CDR3. CDR3 nucleotides: TGTGCCTGGATGTTCCAGGGGAACACTGAAGCTTTCTTT. Translation gives CAWMFQGNTEAFF.

The chain recombines TRBV6-1 with TRBJ1-6, with TRBD1 matching over 9 bases. The CDR3 totals 17 residues. The germline gives CDR1 MNHNS, CDR2 SASEGT. With V trimmed by 1 base and J by 3 bases, 4 bases remained unmatched. DNA for the CDR3: TGTGCCAGCAGTGAAGGTGACAGGGGGTTCTATAATTCACCCCTCCACTTT. Translating gives CASSEGDRGFYNSPLHF.

The chain couples TRBV6-1 to TRBJ1-2; 9 nucleotides line up with TRBD1. CDR3 size: 14 residues. V dropped 1 base and J dropped 7; count of bases not matched to a gene: 4. The V gene's germline CDR1 is MNHNS and CDR2 SASEGT. The CDR3 DNA follows: TGTGCCAGCAGTGAAGGTGGGACAGGGCTTGGCTACACCTTC. It encodes CASSEGGTGLGYTF.

This clone was observed once. This chain joins TRBV6-1 and TRBJ1-2; weak D call: TRBD1 (5 bases). The CDR3 contains 12 residues. Germline CDR1 is MNHNS and CDR2 is SASEGT. Trimming shortened V by 6 bases and J by 5 bases, and 10 bases separated the two germline ends. CDR3 nucleotide sequence: TGTGCCAGCAGCACGACAGAATATGGCTACACCTTC. Translating it yields CASSTTEYGYTF.

V usage is TRBV19 and J usage is TRBJ1-1, with D possibly matching TRBD1 (6 bases). V was clipped by 5 bases and J by 3 bases, with 10 bases between them. CDR1 is LNHDA and CDR2 is SQIVND in the germline V gene (reference sequence). This CDR3 has 13 residues. The chain's CDR3 is CASSPGEYTEAFF. The CDR3 DNA is TGTGCCAGTAGTCCAGGGGAATACACTGAAGCTTTCTTT.

The chain joins TRBV27 to TRBJ1-1; 7 nucleotides match TRBD1. This CDR3 region has 13 residues. CDR1 is MNHEY, CDR2 SMNVEV, per germline (reference sequence). V lost 6 bases and J lost 4; bases outside the gene matches: 5. The CDR3 region has the DNA TGTGCCAGCAGACAGGGGTTAGGCACTGAAGCTTTCTTT. This gives the protein CASRQGLGTEAFF.

This sequence joins TRBV7-3 and TRBJ1-1; D uncertain. With 2 bases removed from V and 4 bases from J, the gap between germline ends came to 11 bases. The CDR3 length is 14 residues. From germline, CDR1 is SGHTA and CDR2 FQGTGA. Here the CDR3 reads CASSLGVEGTEAFF. The CDR3 DNA is TGTGCCAGCAGCTTAGGTGTCGAGGGCACTGAAGCTTTCTTT.

In its sample, this clone was seen a few times. The chain couples TRBV28 to TRBJ1-3; TRBD1 agrees at 7 bases. V shed 7 bases, J shed 3 bases, and the junction held 9 bases outside the gene matches. Germline CDR1 reads MDHEN; CDR2 reads SYDVKM. This CDR3 contains 15 residues. The CDR3 DNA is TGTGCCAGCACCACAACAGGGGAACGTGGAAACACCATATATTTT. It specifies CASTTTGERGNTIYF.

The chain uses TRBV11-2 and TRBJ2-7, with D possibly being TRBD1 (5 bases). Between the trimmed V and J ends, which lost 1 base and 1 base, there was a span of 8 bases. The germline V gene encodes CDR1 SGHAT and CDR2 FQNNGV. The length of the CDR3 is 14 residues. In DNA form, the CDR3 reads TGTGCCAGCAGCTTAGCGTACAGGTCCTACGAGCAGTACTTC. It yields the protein CASSLAYRSYEQYF. The complete variable domain, with remaining parts taken from reference TRBV11-2 and TRBJ2-7, reads EAGVAQSPRYKIIEKRQSVAFWCNPISGHATLYWYQQILGQGPKLLIQFQNNGVVDDSQLPKDRFSAERLKGVDSTLKIQPAKLEDSAVYLCASSLAYRSYEQYFGPGTRLTVT.

The chain combines TRBV6-5 with TRBJ2-7; maybe TRBD1 (5 bases). The CDR3 contains 15 residues. The V gene lost 0 bases and the J gene lost 4 bases, with 13 bases spanning the gap. The germline V gene encodes CDR1 MNHEY and CDR2 SVGAGI. The CDR3 nucleotides read TGTGCCAGCAGTTACTCATCGGGTGGGGCGTACGAGCAGTACTTC. Its protein product is CASSYSSGGAYEQYF.

V is TRBV5-8 and J is TRBJ2-5, with 14 bases fitting TRBD2. The CDR3 is 16 residues long. Trimming at V came to 5 bases and at J to 2 bases, leaving 5 bases not matched to a gene. The germline gives CDR1 SGHTS, CDR2 YDEGEE. The DNA for the CDR3 is TGTGCCAGCAGTCTGGGACTAGCGGGAGTTCAAGAGACCCAGTACTTC. It yields the protein CASSLGLAGVQETQYF.

The V gene is TRBV28, the J gene TRBJ2-4; D is unresolved. V lost 5 bases and J 0 bases, leaving 14 bases between the germline ends. The CDR3 is made up of 16 amino acids. From germline, CDR1 is MDHEN and CDR2 SYDVKM. CDR3 region: CASSPTTALAKNIQYF. CDR3 nucleotides: TGTGCCAGCAGTCCTACGACTGCGCTAGCCAAAAACATTCAGTACTTC.